The entry that follows covers one TCR beta chain sequence. What this receptor recognizes is not known. No much larger clone exists at a distance of one base, and base qualities are not known. This entry belongs to a study of shared clonotypes between healthy human individuals (TCRdb year 2020). Describing the broader study: The cohort included a few men and a couple of women between 18 and 49 years of age. For each donor, CD4 naive and CD4 memory were each run on three plates, CD8 naive on two plates, and CD8 memory on one plate. To estimate repertoire size and how much clonotype sharing occurs between individuals, the study deeply sequenced the blood TCR repertoires of five or six healthy adults. Different laboratories and diverse techniques were used to prepare libraries and sequence TCR repertoires, to increase sequencing depth and limit assay-specific biases. Between about 0.9 and 8.9 billion PBMCs per donor were obtained by leukapheresis. What the research found in general, with its limitations: The genetic and exposure-history diversity represented was limited by the small number of donors. Sampling was limited to blood, and TCR repertoires in tissue likely differ from TCR repertoires in blood. Compared with non-shared clonotypes, the clonotypes found in all four sorted-subset donors had higher generation probabilities. Even with the large sequencing depth, rarefaction of the sorted-subset datasets indicated that sequencing was incomplete. Approximately 5% of naive CD4, approximately 3.7% of naive CD8, 2.3% of memory CD4, and about 0.4% of memory CD8 clonotypes were shared across several donors. Pairwise subsampling indicated that sequencing depth was expected to affect the degree of clonotype sharing among donors. Estimated clonotype richness was generally larger for naive than for memory subsets.

V is cut by 3 bases and J by 0 bases, and the space between the germline ends is 19 bases. The CDR3 has 19 amino acids, counting the end cysteine and phenylalanine. The sequence is cut down to CDR3 DNA, 57 bases in frame from base 1. Sequences SGDLS (CDR1) and YYNGEE (CDR2) are obtained from the germline V gene. The donors were healthy, HIV-negative adults who had no recently reported acute infections or vaccinations. Every donor was a Caucasian adult living in Nashville, Tennessee, USA. CD4+ T cells were enriched by magnetic negative selection; naive cells were then positively selected on CD45RA, and the negative fraction formed the memory subset. After blood collection by leukapheresis, PBMCs were isolated using Ficoll-Histopaque density gradient centrifugation and then cryopreserved in the vapor phase of liquid nitrogen. Purity and quantity of every magnetically sorted T cell population were checked by analytical flow cytometry. Genomic DNA was isolated from every sorted fraction and measured by UV absorbance on a Nanodrop 2000c.

Using the deep immunoSEQ assay, multiplex PCR amplified TCR CDR3 regions from genomic DNA. For each cell subset, the extracted genomic DNA was distributed evenly across all wells of several immunoSEQ 96-well plates, and each plate served as one replicate. Each replicate PCR for sorted subsets received 200 ng genomic DNA, equal to roughly 33,000 T cell genomes. The purified libraries were quantified using a Qubit 3.0 fluorometer, sized with a Bioanalyzer 2100, and then quantified again using the KAPA Library Quantification kit. Every immunoSEQ 96-well plate was sequenced on a separate single-read 150-cycle Illumina NextSeq 550 flow cell. The study's processing was this. Because only junctional sequences without quality scores were contained in the immunoSEQ output, filtering matching that applied to full-length reads could not be performed. To assign V/J genes and CDR3, sequences were annotated against IMGT germline references using PyIR, a Python wrapper for IgBLAST v1.9. Any read was removed if the V/J assignment was weak (E-value above 1e-6), the CDR3 was missing, or the read contained stop codons, out-of-frame junctions, or ambiguous translated residues. V3J clonotypes were defined as sequences sharing the same inferred V gene, J gene, and CDR3 amino acid sequence. The percentage overlap between two repertoires was calculated by dividing the number of shared unique clonotypes by the size of the smaller repertoire. Richness of each repertoire was evaluated using RTK rarefaction, the Chao1 estimator, and Recon v2.1 estimates of unobserved clonotypes. For all TCRbeta clonotypes obtained by the gDNA method from several donors, generation probabilities were computed with OLGA. In TCRdb, the immuneACCESS table is reduced to in-frame sequences with V and J assigned. These tables do not hold every clone; where another copy was compared, an unresolved V gene accounts for under half, and the others remain unexplained. From that table come the V and J calls and clone size; the DNA was used to work out D and trimming. For this sample there are about 2.3 million clones; 92% appear just once. The ten biggest clones cover about 0.41% of the sample.

The sequence was obtained from a man aged 18 to 30 in good health. Some clones in this sample may be carry-over from other donors' samples. The chain employs TRBV9 and TRBJ2-6; no D segment can be confidently identified. The sample was naive CD4+ T cells from PBMCs. The cell subset or site label on this specimen signifies: CD45RA+ positively selected. The nucleotide sequence is TGTGCCAGCAGCGCGGAGCCTGGGGAAATAGACTCTGGGGCCAACGTCCTGACTTTC. It translates to CASSAEPGEIDSGANVLTF.